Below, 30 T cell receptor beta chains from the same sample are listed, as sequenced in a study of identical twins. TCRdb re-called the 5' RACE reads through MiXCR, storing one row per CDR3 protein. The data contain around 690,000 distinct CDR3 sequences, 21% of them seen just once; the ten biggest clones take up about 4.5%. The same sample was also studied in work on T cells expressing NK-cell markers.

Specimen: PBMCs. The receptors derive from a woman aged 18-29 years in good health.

The CDR3 DNA reads as TGTGCCAGCAGCCTCTCCTCGTCCAGCCTCTCCTACGAGCAGTACTTC. It encodes CASSLSSSSLSYEQYF. The V and J genes are TRBV7-2 and TRBJ2-7; D unresolved. This CDR3 region has 16 residues. In germline, CDR1 is SGHTA, CDR2 FQGNSA. Trimming stripped 5 bases from V and 0 bases from J, with 17 bases between.

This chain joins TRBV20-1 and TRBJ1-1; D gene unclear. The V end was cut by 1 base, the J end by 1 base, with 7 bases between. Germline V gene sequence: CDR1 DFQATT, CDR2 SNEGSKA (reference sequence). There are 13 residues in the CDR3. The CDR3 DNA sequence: TGCAGTGCTAGAGTAGGGCGGAACACTGAAGCTTTCTTT. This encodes CSARVGRNTEAFF.

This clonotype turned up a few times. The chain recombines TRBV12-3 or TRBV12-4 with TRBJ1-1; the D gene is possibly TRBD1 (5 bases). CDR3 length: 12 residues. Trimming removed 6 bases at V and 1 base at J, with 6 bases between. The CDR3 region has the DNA TGTGCCAGCAGAGGGGAGAACACTGAAGCTTTCTTT. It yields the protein CASRGENTEAFF.

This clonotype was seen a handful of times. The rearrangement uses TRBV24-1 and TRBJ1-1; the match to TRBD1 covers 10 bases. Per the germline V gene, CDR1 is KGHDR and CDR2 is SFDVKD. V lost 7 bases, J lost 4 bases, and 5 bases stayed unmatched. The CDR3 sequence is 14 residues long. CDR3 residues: CATSGQGVVTEAFF. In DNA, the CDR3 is TGTGCCACCAGCGGACAGGGGGTAGTCACTGAAGCTTTCTTT.

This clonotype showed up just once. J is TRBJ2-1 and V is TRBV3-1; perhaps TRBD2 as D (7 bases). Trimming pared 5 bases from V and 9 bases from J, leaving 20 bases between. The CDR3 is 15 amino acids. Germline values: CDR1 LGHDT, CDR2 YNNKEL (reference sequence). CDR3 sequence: CASSELGGGRGEQFF. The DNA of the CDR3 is TGTGCCAGCAGCGAACTAGGGGGGGGACGTGGTGAGCAGTTCTTC.

The CDR3: CAIRNNRDSYEQYF. The DNA of the CDR3 is TGTGCCATCAGAAATAATCGGGACAGCTACGAGCAGTACTTC. V usage is TRBV10-3 and J usage is TRBJ2-7; 7 nucleotides align to TRBD1. With V trimmed by 6 bases and J by 3 bases, 8 bases remained unmatched. This CDR3 comprises 14 residues. CDR1 and CDR2 from the germline V gene are ENHRY and SYGVKD.

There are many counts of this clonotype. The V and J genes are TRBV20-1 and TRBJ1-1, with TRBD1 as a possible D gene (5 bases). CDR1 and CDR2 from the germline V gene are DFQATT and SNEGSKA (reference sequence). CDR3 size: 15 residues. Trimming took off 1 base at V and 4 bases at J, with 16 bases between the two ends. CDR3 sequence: CSARAPGTPGTEAFF. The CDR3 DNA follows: TGCAGTGCTAGAGCGCCCGGGACCCCGGGCACTGAAGCTTTCTTT.

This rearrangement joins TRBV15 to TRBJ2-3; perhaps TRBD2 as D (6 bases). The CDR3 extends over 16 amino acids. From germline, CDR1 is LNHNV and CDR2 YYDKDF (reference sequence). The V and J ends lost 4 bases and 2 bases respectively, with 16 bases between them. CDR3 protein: CATSNSGRTITDTQYF. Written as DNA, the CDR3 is TGTGCCACCAGCAATAGCGGCAGAACAATCACAGATACGCAGTATTTT.

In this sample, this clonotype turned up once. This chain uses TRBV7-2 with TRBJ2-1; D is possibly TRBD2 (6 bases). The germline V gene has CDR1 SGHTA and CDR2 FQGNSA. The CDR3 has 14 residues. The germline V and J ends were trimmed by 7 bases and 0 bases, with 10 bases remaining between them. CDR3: CASTRGSSYNEQFF. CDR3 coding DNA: TGTGCCAGCACCCGGGGGAGCTCCTACAATGAGCAGTTCTTC.

The DNA of the CDR3 is TGTGCCACCAGTGATCATAATGAGCAGTTCTTC. Translated: CATSDHNEQFF. V and J are TRBV24-1 and TRBJ2-1; D call uncertain. Trimming stripped 3 bases from V and 7 bases from J, with 3 bases between. In germline, CDR1 is KGHDR, CDR2 SFDVKD. The CDR3 loop spans 11 amino acids.

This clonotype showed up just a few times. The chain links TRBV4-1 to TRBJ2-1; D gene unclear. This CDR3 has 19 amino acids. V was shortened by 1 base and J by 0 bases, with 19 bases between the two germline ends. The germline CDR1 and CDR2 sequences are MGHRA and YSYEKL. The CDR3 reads CASSQGGPGASSSYNEQFF. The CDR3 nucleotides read TGCGCCAGCAGCCAAGGTGGACCTGGCGCTTCCAGCTCCTACAATGAGCAGTTCTTC.

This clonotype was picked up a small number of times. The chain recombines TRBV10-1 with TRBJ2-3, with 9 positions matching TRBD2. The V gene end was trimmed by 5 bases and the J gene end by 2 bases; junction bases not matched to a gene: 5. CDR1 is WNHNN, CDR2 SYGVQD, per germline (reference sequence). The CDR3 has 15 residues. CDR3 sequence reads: CASSRSSGVTDTQYF. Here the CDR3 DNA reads TGCGCCAGCAGTCGGTCTAGCGGGGTCACAGATACGCAGTATTTT.

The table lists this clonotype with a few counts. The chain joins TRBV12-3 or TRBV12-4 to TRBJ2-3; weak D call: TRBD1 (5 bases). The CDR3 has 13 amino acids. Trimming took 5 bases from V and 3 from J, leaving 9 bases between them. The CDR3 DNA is TGTGCCAGCAGTCACAGGAATACAGATACGCAGTATTTT. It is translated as CASSHRNTDTQYF.

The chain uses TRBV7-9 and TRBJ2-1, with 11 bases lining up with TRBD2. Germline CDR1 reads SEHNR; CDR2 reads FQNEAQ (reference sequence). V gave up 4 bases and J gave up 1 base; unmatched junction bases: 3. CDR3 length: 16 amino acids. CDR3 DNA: TGTGCCAGCAGCTATACTAGCGGGAGATCCTACAATGAGCAGTTCTTC. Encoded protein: CASSYTSGRSYNEQFF.

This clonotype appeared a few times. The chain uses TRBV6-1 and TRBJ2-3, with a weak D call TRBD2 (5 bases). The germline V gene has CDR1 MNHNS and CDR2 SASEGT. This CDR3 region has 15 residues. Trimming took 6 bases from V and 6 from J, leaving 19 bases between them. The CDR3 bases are TGTGCCAGCAGCCAACTCGGCGTTCCGGGGGATACGCAGTATTTT. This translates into CASSQLGVPGDTQYF.

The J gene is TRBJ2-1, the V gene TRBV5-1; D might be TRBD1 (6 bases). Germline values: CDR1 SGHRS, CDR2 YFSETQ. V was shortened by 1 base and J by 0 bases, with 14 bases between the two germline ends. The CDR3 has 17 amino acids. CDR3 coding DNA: TGCGCCAGCAGCTTGTGGGAGACAGGATACTCCTACAATGAGCAGTTCTTC. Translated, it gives CASSLWETGYSYNEQFF.

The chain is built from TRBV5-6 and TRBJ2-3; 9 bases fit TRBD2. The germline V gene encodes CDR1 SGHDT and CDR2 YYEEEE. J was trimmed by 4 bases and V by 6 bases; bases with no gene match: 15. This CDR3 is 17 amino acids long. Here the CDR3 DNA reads TGTGCCAGCACCTTTGGGTTGGCGGGGGGGCCCCCAGATACGCAGTATTTT. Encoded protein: CASTFGLAGGPPDTQYF.

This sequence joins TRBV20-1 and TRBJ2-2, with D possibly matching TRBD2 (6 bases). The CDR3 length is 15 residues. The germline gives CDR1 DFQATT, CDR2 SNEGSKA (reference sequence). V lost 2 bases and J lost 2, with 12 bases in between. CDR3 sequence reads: CSARLTSSNTGELFF. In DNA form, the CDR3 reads TGCAGTGCTAGATTAACTAGCTCTAACACCGGGGAGCTGTTTTTT.

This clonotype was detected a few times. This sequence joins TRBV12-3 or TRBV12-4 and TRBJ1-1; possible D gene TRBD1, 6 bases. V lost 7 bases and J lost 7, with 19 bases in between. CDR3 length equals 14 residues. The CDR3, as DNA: TGTGCCAGCATCATAGGGGGGGGAACTGGTGAAGCTTTCTTT. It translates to CASIIGGGTGEAFF.

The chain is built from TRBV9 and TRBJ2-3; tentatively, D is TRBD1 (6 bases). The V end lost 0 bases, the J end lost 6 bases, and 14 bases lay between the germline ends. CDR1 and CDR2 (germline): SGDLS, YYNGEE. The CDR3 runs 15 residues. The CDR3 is CASSVVRGGADTQYF. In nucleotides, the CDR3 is TGTGCCAGCAGCGTAGTAAGAGGGGGAGCGGATACGCAGTATTTT.

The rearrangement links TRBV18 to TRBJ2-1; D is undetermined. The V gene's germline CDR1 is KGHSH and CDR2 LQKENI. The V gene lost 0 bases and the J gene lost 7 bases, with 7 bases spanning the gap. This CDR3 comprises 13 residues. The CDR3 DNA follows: TGTGCCAGCTCACCACCGTCCCAGAATGAGCAGTTCTTC. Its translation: CASSPPSQNEQFF.

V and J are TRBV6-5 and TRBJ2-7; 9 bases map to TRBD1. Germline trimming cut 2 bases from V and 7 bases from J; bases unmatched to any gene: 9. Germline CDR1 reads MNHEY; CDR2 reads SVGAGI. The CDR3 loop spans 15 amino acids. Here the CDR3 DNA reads TGTGCCAGCAGTTACGAAGACAGGGGGGAGAGTGAGCAGTACTTC. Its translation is CASSYEDRGESEQYF.

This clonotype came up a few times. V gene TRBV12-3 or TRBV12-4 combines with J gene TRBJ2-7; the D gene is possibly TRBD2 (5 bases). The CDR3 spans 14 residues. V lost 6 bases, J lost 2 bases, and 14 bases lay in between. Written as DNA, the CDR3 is TGTGCCAGCAGCCTCCGGGGTTTCCCCTACGAGCAGTACTTC. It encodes CASSLRGFPYEQYF.

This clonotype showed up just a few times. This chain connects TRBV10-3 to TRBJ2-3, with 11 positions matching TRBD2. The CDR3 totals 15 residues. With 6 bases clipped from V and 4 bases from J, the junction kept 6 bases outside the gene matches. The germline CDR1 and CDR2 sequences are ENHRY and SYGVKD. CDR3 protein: CAISGTSGSPDTQYF. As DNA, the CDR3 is TGTGCCATCAGCGGGACTAGCGGCAGTCCAGATACGCAGTATTTT.

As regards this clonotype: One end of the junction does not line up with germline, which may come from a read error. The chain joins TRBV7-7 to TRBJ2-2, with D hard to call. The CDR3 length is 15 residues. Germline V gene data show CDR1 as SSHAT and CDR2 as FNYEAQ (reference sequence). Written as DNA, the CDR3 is TGTGCTAGCAGCTTAGAAGGGTCGCACACCGGGGAGCTGTTTTTT. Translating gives CASSLEGSHTGELFF.

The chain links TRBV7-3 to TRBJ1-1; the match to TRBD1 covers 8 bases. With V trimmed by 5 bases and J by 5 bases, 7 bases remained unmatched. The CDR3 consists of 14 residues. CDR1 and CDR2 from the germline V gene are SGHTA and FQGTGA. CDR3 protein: CASSQTGGGTEAFF. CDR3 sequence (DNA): TGTGCCAGCAGCCAAACAGGGGGAGGGACTGAAGCTTTCTTT. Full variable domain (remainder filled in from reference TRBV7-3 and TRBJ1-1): GAGVSQTPSNKVTEKGKYVELRCDPISGHTALYWYRQSLGQGPEFLIYFQGTGAADDSGLPNDRFFAVRPEGSVSTLKIQRTERGDSAVYLCASSQTGGGTEAFFGQGTRLTVV.

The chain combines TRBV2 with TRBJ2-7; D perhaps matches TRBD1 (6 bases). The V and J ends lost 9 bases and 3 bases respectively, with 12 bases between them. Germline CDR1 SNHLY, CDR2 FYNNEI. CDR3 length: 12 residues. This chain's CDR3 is CASRQVYYEQYF. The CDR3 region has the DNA TGTGCCAGTAGACAGGTCTACTACGAGCAGTACTTC.

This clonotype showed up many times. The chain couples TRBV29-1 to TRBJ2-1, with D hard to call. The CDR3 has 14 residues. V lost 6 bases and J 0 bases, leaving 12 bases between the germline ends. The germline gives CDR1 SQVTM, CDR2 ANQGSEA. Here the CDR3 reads CSVLSGISYNEQFF. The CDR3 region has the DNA TGCAGCGTCCTCTCCGGAATCTCCTACAATGAGCAGTTCTTC.

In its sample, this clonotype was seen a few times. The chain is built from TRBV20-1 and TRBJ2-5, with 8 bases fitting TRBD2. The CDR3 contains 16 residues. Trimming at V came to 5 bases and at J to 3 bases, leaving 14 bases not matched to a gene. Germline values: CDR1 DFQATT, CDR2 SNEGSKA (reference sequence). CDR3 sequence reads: CSAPPGRGGFEETQYF. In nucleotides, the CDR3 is TGCAGTGCTCCCCCCGGGAGGGGGGGGTTTGAAGAGACCCAGTACTTC.

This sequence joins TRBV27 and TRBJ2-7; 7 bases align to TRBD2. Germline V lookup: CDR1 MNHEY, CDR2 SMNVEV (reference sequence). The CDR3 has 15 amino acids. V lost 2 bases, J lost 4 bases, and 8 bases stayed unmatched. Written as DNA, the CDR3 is TGTGCCAGCAGTTTAGGGTCTGCGGGAGTATACGAGCAGTACTTC. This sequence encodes CASSLGSAGVYEQYF.